This T cell receptor beta chain came from a study of early T cells in non-severe SARS-CoV-2 infection. The sample holds a few counts of this clonotype. CDR3 length: 15 amino acids. Deletions cut 1 base from V and 2 bases from J, with 10 bases between. From germline, CDR1 is SEHNR and CDR2 FQNEAQ (reference sequence). TCRdb reanalysed the 5' RACE reads using MiXCR and keeps one entry per CDR3 protein. The repertoire consists of tens of thousands of distinct CDR3 sequences, with roughly 4.7% occurring once and the leading ten covering 4.5% to 6%. The receptor was isolated from an adult who was a healthcare worker with PCR-confirmed SARS-CoV-2 infection or an uninfected control (not recorded which). The chain is built from TRBV7-9 and TRBJ2-3; no definite D call. Specimen: whole blood. The CDR3 protein is CASSLGALPTDTQYF. The CDR3 nucleotides read TGTGCCAGCAGCTTAGGAGCGCTCCCCACAGATACGCAGTATTTT.